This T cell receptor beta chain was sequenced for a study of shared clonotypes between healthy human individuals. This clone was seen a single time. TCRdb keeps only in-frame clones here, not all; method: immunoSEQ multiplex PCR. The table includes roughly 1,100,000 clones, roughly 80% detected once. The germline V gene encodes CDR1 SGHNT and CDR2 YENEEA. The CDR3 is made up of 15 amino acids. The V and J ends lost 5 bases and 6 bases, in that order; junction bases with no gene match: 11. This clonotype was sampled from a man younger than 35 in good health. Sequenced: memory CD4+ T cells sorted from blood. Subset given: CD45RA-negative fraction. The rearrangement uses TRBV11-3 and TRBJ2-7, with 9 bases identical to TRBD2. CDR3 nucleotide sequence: TGTGCCAGCAGCCCCGGGTTAGCGGGAGATTCCGAGCAGTACTTC. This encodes CASSPGLAGDSEQYF.